This entry concerns a single T cell receptor (beta chain). Antigen specificity is unknown. The CDR3 is 13 amino acids. Germline V gives CDR1 MNHNY, CDR2 SVGAGI (reference sequence). V gave up 7 bases and J gave up 4 bases, with 11 bases separating them. The source of the sample is a study of cytomegalovirus exposure and HLA in healthy donors. For the study at large: The Caucasian-associated ancestry cluster held over 65% of 350 to 450 genotyped donors.

Study findings and constraints: Analysis performed later showed TCR beta chains linked to HLA being more clonally expanded than equally common others. Analysis performed later found 15,000 or so TCR beta sequences associated with HLA alleles at 0.05 false discovery rate. The authors listed approximately 150 TCR beta chains as cytomegalovirus-associated.

With 60 Vbeta and 13 Jbeta primers, the PCR was carried out. Using immunoSEQ multiplex PCR, the repertoire was profiled, and TCRdb retains in-frame clones only, with some absent. The sample has some 130,000 clones, more than 70% seen once; the top ten hold around 3%. The receptor comes from a man aged 40-55 years in good health and CMV-seronegative. The sequenced material came from PBMCs. The rearrangement joins TRBV6-6 to TRBJ2-1, with a weak D call TRBD2 (6 bases). CDR3 protein: CASTAGTYNEQFF. The CDR3 region has the DNA TGTGCCAGCACGGCGGGGACTTACAATGAGCAGTTCTTC.